The 16 T cell receptor beta chains below were found in one sample sequenced in a study of Graves' ophthalmopathy and Graves' hyperthyroidism. Amplifying from RNA transcripts, the study obtained TCR beta CDR3 regions. RT-PCR in the first round used HTBI primers; a second-round multiplex PCR followed. TCRdb redid the calling of the multiplex PCR reads with MiXCR, one entry per CDR3 protein. The sample has 900,000 to 1,200,000 distinct CDR3 sequences; roughly two fifths are singletons. Specimen: peripheral blood or thyroid tissue (not recorded which). The receptors come from an adult man with Graves' hyperthyroidism.

This clonotype came up a few times. The V and J genes are TRBV5-1 and TRBJ1-2; 7 bases fit TRBD1. The CDR3 covers 19 residues. Germline CDR1 SGHRS, CDR2 YFSETQ. V lost 3 bases, J lost 5 bases, and 22 bases stayed unmatched. The chain's CDR3 is CASSSYGKKPGQAGYGYTF. The DNA of the CDR3 is TGCGCCAGCAGCTCCTACGGCAAAAAGCCCGGACAGGCTGGGTATGGCTACACCTTC.

This clonotype was seen a few times. A clone one base away is much larger, so this may be a read error. The chain employs TRBV9 and TRBJ1-1; maybe TRBD1 (6 bases). Germline assignment: CDR1 SGDLS and CDR2 YYNGEE. The CDR3 covers 12 residues. V was cut by 3 bases and J by 4 bases, with 7 bases left in between. CDR3 protein: CASSGGATEAFF. Written as DNA, the CDR3 is TGTGCCAGCAGCGGGGGGGCCACTGAAGCTTTCTTT.

This clonotype was seen ten or more times. This rearrangement joins TRBV7-8 to TRBJ2-7, with D possibly matching TRBD1 (5 bases). The CDR3 extends over 15 amino acids. The V gene lost 5 bases and the J gene lost 0 bases, with 14 bases spanning the gap. Germline V gives CDR1 SGHVS, CDR2 FQNEAQ. The CDR3 nucleotides are TGTGCCAGCAGCCCCCGCGCAGGGCACTCCTACGAGCAGTACTTC. It translates to CASSPRAGHSYEQYF.

This chain links TRBV19 with TRBJ1-1; weak D call: TRBD1 (6 bases). V lost 5 bases to trimming and J lost 11 bases, with 18 bases between them. The germline CDR1 and CDR2 sequences are LNHDA and SQIVND (reference sequence). This CDR3 has 13 amino acids. For the CDR3, the DNA is TGTGCCAGTAGTGTTCGGACAGCCCAAGAGGCTTTCTTT. Translated: CASSVRTAQEAFF.

For this clonotype: A read error may be the cause here, since a much bigger clone is one base away. Here the CDR3 DNA reads TGTGCCAGCAATCTCCCTCCGAGCACTGAAGCTTTCTTT. Residues: CASNLPPSTEAFF. The V call is TRBV12-3 or TRBV12-4, the J call TRBJ1-1, with D hard to call. The V end was cut by 7 bases, the J end by 4 bases, with 13 bases between. The CDR3 length is 13 residues.

This clonotype was recorded many times. V usage is TRBV6-1 and J usage is TRBJ1-4; 8 nucleotides agree with TRBD1. Germline CDR1 MNHNS, CDR2 SASEGT. There are 14 residues in the CDR3. V lost 5 bases, J lost 7 bases, and 6 bases stayed unmatched. The CDR3 nucleotides read TGTGCCAGCAGTATCCGCGACAGGGGTGAAAAACTGTTTTTT. Translation gives CASSIRDRGEKLFF.

This clonotype was picked up many times. J is TRBJ1-1 and V is TRBV7-2; no clear D gene. Trimming removed 2 bases at V and 5 bases at J, with 12 bases between. Germline values: CDR1 SGHTA, CDR2 FQGNSA. This CDR3 spans 14 amino acids. The CDR3 loop reads CASSLKDTRTEAFF. The CDR3 region has the DNA TGTGCCAGCAGCTTAAAAGATACGAGGACTGAAGCTTTCTTT.

This clonotype has a single count. A junction boundary mismatches the germline segment, possibly from a read error. The chain carries TRBV6-5 and TRBJ1-5; the D is unclear. Germline lookup yields CDR1 MNHEY and CDR2 SVGAGI. The CDR3 contains 13 residues. CDR3 DNA sequence: TGTGCCAGCAATTACTCGAACGTTCAGCCCCAGCATTTT. It specifies CASNYSNVQPQHF.

The chain joins TRBV7-2 to TRBJ2-7; TRBD1 agrees at 7 bases. This CDR3 has 15 amino acids. The germline gives CDR1 SGHTA, CDR2 FQGNSA. The V gene end was trimmed by 1 base and the J gene end by 2 bases; junction bases not matched to a gene: 5. The CDR3 sequence is CASSLGGGDPYEQYF. The CDR3 DNA follows: TGTGCCAGCAGCTTAGGAGGGGGCGACCCCTACGAGCAGTACTTC.

CDR3: CASSLDQVPKSPLHF. The CDR3 DNA reads TGTGCCAGCAGCTTAGATCAGGTCCCTAAGTCACCCCTCCACTTT. The rearrangement links TRBV11-2 to TRBJ1-6; no firm D call. The length of the CDR3 is 15 residues. The germline V and J ends were trimmed by 0 bases and 10 bases, with 13 bases remaining between them. Germline V gene lookup returns CDR1 SGHAT and CDR2 FQNNGV.

In this sample, this clonotype turned up many times. The rearrangement uses TRBV13 and TRBJ2-7, with 9 bases aligning to TRBD1. The germline V gene encodes CDR1 PRHDT and CDR2 FYEKMQ (reference sequence). The CDR3 length is 13 residues. J gave up 7 bases and V 5 bases, and 6 bases lay outside the gene matches. The CDR3 sequence is CASSTDRGQEQYF. In nucleotides, the CDR3 is TGTGCCAGCAGCACGGACAGGGGTCAGGAGCAGTACTTC. Using reference TRBV13 and TRBJ2-7 for the parts outside the CDR3, the full variable domain is AAGVIQSPRHLIKEKRETATLKCYPIPRHDTVYWYQQGPGQDPQFLISFYEKMQSDKGSIPDRFSAQQFSDYHSELNMSSLELGDSALYFCASSTDRGQEQYFGPGTRLTVT.

The chain has TRBV6-5 and TRBJ1-4, with TRBD1 matching over 8 bases. Germline V CDR1 and CDR2: MNHEY, SVGAGI. The CDR3 contains 16 residues. The trim removed 2 bases at V and 5 bases at J, leaving 7 bases unmatched. The CDR3 is CASSYNPGQANEKLFF. In DNA, the CDR3 is TGTGCCAGCAGTTACAACCCGGGACAGGCGAATGAAAAACTGTTTTTT.

The chain combines TRBV10-1 with TRBJ1-1; 7 bases agree with TRBD1. The germline gives CDR1 WNHNN, CDR2 SYGVQD (reference sequence). The CDR3 totals 13 residues. The chain's CDR3 is CATSGTDNTEAFF. For the CDR3, the DNA is TGCGCAACTTCCGGGACAGATAACACTGAAGCTTTCTTT.

A few counts support this clonotype. The chain is built from TRBV10-3 and TRBJ2-5, with 9 bases identical to TRBD1. Trimming removed 6 bases from V and 9 bases from J; junction bases left unmatched: 8. This CDR3 region has 13 residues. From germline, CDR1 is ENHRY and CDR2 SYGVKD. CDR3 in amino acids: CAIRKGQGSSQYF. CDR3 in DNA: TGTGCCATCAGGAAGGGACAGGGATCTTCCCAGTACTTC.

Note on this clonotype: Being one base from a much bigger clone, this may be a read error. The chain joins TRBV15 to TRBJ2-5; tentatively, D is TRBD1 (5 bases). Trimming cost V 8 bases and J 1 base, with 17 bases left between them. The CDR3 has 15 residues. Germline V CDR1 and CDR2: LNHNV, YYDKDF (reference sequence). CDR3 residues: CATSLGDLTQETQYF. CDR3 nucleotide sequence: TGTGCCACCTCGTTAGGGGATTTAACCCAAGAGACCCAGTACTTC.

In the case of this clonotype: This may arise from a read error, as a much more abundant clone is one base away. The chain has TRBV7-9 and TRBJ1-4, with 9 bases fitting TRBD1. CDR1 is SEHNR and CDR2 is FQNEAQ in the germline V gene (reference sequence). The CDR3 contains 16 residues. CDR3 bases: TGTGCCAGCGGCTTAGTGGGACAGGGCACTAATGAAAAACTGTTTTTT. Translated: CASGLVGQGTNEKLFF.